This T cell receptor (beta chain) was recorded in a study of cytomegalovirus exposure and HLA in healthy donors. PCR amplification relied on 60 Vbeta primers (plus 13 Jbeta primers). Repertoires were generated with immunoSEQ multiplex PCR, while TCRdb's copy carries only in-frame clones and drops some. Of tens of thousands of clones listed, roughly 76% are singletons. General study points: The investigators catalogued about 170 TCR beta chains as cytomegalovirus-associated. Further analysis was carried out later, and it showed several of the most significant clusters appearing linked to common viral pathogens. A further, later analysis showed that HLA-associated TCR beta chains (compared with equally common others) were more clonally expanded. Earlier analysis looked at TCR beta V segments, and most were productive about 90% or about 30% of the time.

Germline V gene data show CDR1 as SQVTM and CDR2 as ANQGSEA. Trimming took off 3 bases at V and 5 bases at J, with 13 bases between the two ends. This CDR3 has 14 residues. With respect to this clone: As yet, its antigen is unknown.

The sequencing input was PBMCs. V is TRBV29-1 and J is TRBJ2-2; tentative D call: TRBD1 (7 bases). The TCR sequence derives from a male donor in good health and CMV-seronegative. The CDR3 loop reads CSVEHRGGTGELFF. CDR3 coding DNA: TGCAGCGTTGAGCACAGGGGAGGTACCGGGGAGCTGTTTTTT.